The 6 T cell receptor beta chains below come from one sample, sequenced in a study of monozygotic twins with inflammatory bowel disease. TCRdb reanalyzed the 5' RACE reads and collapses them to one entry per CDR3 protein, without DNA. There are roughly 330,000 distinct CDR3 sequences in the sample, with approximately 2% held by the top ten. Sequencing was performed on blood. The receptors were gathered from a human donor with ulcerative colitis or Crohn's disease, or a healthy co-twin of an affected twin (not recorded which).

This chain joins TRBV18 and TRBJ2-2. This CDR3 region has 15 residues. Germline V lookup: CDR1 KGHSH, CDR2 LQKENI. Here the CDR3 reads CASLSAGGYTGELFF.

The chain is built from TRBV29-1 and TRBJ1-2; TCRdb picks TRBD1, but there is no DNA to check that call. The CDR3 runs 14 residues. Germline V CDR1 and CDR2: SQVTM, ANQGSEA. The CDR3 here is CSAGQGANNYGYTF.

The rearrangement links TRBV20-1 to TRBJ1-1; absent DNA, TCRdb's TRBD1 call cannot be checked. The CDR3 contains 11 residues. Germline values: CDR1 DFQATT, CDR2 SNEGSKA (reference sequence). The CDR3 protein is CTAVQGTEAFF.

The chain links TRBV3-1 to TRBJ1-1. CDR1 and CDR2 (germline): LGHDT, YNNKEL (reference sequence). The CDR3 is 17 residues long. CDR3 amino acids: CASSPRGFRGLDTEAFF.

The chain recombines TRBV7-3 with TRBJ2-3. This CDR3 spans 15 amino acids. CDR1 and CDR2 (germline): SGHTA, FQGTGA. CDR3 sequence reads: CASSPTGTSTDTQYF.

The gene calls are TRBV19 and TRBJ1-1. This CDR3 is built from 12 residues. CDR1 and CDR2 from the germline V gene are LNHDA and SQIVND (reference sequence). The CDR3 reads CASRQQNTEAFF.